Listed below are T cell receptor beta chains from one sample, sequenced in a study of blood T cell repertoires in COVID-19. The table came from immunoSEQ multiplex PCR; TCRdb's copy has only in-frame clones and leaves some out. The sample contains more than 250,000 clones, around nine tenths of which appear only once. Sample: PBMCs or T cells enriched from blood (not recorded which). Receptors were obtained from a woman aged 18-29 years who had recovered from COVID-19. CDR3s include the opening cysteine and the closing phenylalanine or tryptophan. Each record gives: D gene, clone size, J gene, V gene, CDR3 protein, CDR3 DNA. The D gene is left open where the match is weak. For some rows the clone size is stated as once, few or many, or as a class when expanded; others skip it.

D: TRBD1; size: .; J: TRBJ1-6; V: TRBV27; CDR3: CASSLGQGLGSPLHF; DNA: TGTGCCAGCAGTCTCGGACAGGGGCTCGGCTCACCCCTCCACTTT
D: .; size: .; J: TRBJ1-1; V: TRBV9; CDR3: CASSAGGGAFF; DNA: TGTGCCAGCAGCGCCGGTGGAGGAGCTTTCTTT
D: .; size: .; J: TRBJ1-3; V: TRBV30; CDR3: CAWSVSIAGNTIYF; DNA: TGTGCCTGGAGTGTATCCATAGCTGGAAACACCATATATTTT
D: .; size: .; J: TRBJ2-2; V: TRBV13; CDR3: CASSLIRDWPNTGELFF; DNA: TGTGCCAGCAGCTTAATCCGGGACTGGCCGAACACCGGGGAGCTGTTTTTT
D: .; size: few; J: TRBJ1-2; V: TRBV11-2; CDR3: CASSHRTEVNGYTF; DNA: TGTGCCAGCAGCCACCGGACAGAGGTTAATGGCTACACCTTC
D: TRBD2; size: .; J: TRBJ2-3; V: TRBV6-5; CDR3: CASRGTSLADTQYF; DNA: TGTGCCAGCAGGGGGACTAGTTTAGCAGATACGCAGTATTTT
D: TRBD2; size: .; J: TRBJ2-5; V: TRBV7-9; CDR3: CASSTLAGKETQYF; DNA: TGTGCCAGCAGCACACTAGCGGGGAAAGAGACCCAGTACTTC
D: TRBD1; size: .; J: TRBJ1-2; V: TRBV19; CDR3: CASSRGQGGNYGYTF; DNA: TGTGCCAGTAGTAGGGGACAGGGGGGGAACTATGGCTACACCTTC
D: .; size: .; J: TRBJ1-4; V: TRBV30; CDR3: CAWSVRGEKLFF; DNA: TGTGCCTGGAGTGTACGAGGGGAAAAACTGTTTTTT
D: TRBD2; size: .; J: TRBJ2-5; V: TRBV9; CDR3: CASSVVGGVRETQYF; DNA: TGTGCCAGCAGCGTAGTCGGGGGGGTTCGAGAGACCCAGTACTTC
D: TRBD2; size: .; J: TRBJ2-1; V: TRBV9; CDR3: CASSGRSTSGGRGFEQFF; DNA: TGTGCCAGCAGCGGTAGGAGTACTAGCGGGGGTCGTGGCTTTGAGCAGTTCTTC
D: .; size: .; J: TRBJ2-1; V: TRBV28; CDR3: CASSHLTGFDNEQFF; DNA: TGTGCCAGCAGCCACTTAACGGGATTCGACAATGAGCAGTTCTTC
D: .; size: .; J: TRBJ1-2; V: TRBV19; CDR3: CASSIEGRVYGYTF; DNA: TGTGCCAGTAGTATAGAGGGCAGAGTCTATGGCTACACCTTC
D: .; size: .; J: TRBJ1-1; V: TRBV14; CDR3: CASSQFAGANTEAFF; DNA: TGTGCCAGCAGCCAATTCGCGGGCGCGAACACTGAAGCTTTCTTT
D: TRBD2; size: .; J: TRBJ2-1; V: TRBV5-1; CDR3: CASSLGGAGVSVSNEQFF; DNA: TGCGCCAGCAGTTTGGGCGGGGCGGGAGTTTCGGTGAGCAATGAGCAGTTCTTC
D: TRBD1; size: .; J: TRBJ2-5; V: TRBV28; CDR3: CASSLTGTGGGETQYF; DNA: TGTGCCAGCAGTTTGACCGGGACAGGGGGCGGGGAGACCCAGTACTTC
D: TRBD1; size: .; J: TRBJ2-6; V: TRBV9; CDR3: CASSLTGAGANVLTF; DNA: TGTGCCAGCAGCCTTACAGGGGCTGGGGCCAACGTCCTGACTTTC
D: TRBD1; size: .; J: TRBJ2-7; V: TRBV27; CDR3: CASSLQGQGVYEQYF; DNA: TGTGCCAGCAGTTTGCAGGGACAGGGGGTCTACGAGCAGTACTTC
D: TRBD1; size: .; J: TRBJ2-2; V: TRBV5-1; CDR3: CASRLRDSTNTGELFF; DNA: TGCGCCAGCAGATTAAGGGACAGCACGAACACCGGGGAGCTGTTTTTT
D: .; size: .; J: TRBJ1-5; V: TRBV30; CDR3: CAWSVYLGGPGNQPQHF; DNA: TGTGCCTGGAGTGTGTACCTGGGGGGGCCGGGCAATCAGCCCCAGCATTTT